This TCR beta chain originates from a study of blood T cell repertoires in COVID-19. Data came from immunoSEQ multiplex PCR; TCRdb stores just in-frame clones and leaves some out. The sample has 250,000 to 350,000 clones; 80% to 95% are singletons. This clone was picked up one time. Germline loops: CDR1 LGHNA, CDR2 YSLEER. CDR3 length: 14 residues. Trimming took 0 bases from V and 10 from J, leaving 13 bases between them. The source of this sequence is a woman younger than 45 who had recovered from COVID-19. Source material: PBMCs or T cells enriched from blood (not recorded which). The V gene is TRBV4-3, the J gene TRBJ1-5; unclear D gene. In DNA form, the CDR3 reads TGCGCCAGCAGCCAAGAACAGTTATTAAGTCCCCAGCATTTT. It encodes CASSQEQLLSPQHF.